This record concerns one TCR beta chain sequence. Its cognate antigen has yet to be identified. No base qualities exist here, and no much larger clone lies one base off it. This sample is drawn from a study of T cell responses to AZD1222 COVID-19 vaccine (dated by TCRdb to about 2021). Study-wide context: AZD1222 recipients with second doses at about 4 weeks or about 12 weeks were pooled, because spike-specific TCR depth and breadth did not differ between schedules. A total of around 240 trial participants underwent TCR sequencing, of whom around 200 received two doses of AZD1222 and some 25 received two doses of the MenACWY control vaccine. Enrollment into the trials was organized by age into subgroups of 18-55, 56-69 and 70-plus years, and those subgroups contained roughly 140, 27 and 60 TCR-sequenced participants, respectively. The paper's findings and limits, for the study overall: Conclusions about previously exposed vaccinees are limited because only a handful of AZD1222 recipients were SARS-CoV-2 seropositive at baseline. Most participants were white British and females outnumbered males, and the authors suggested that clonal diversity may have been underestimated. CD4 TCRs associated with the vaccine covered the entire spike protein, and the dominant responses were in regions 160-218 and 743-854. In the small 56-69-year group, the increase in depth fell short of significance, most likely because of low power. No day 14 peak-response samples were available, so repertoires were characterized only after the peak T cell response. After two AZD1222 doses, spike-specific TCR breadth and depth were significantly higher than at day 0 and than in MenACWY recipients. Reportedly, close to half of the unique spike-specific TCRs recognized epitopes lying outside the regions that are mutated in the B.1.351 and B.1.1.7 variants.

Spanning cysteine to phenylalanine, the CDR3 consists of 16 amino acids. Left in the record is the CDR3 DNA by itself, 48 bases read in frame from the first base. The trim is 0 bases for V and 0 bases for J, with a gap of 12 bases between the germline ends. Sequences SGHRS (CDR1) and YFSETQ (CDR2) are obtained from the germline V gene. The CDR3 regions of human TCRbeta chains were analyzed by immunosequencing. In the source study's methods: Repertoire TCRs were matched against a reference library of SARS-CoV-2-specific TCRs generated with the MIRA antigen-specificity platform. Breadth meant the fraction of unique TCRs that were SARS-CoV-2-associated, whereas depth meant the fraction of total T cells that were SARS-CoV-2-associated. Each spike-specific TCR was assigned to its reactive spike region and to a CD4 or CD8 class using the MIRA data. Log10-transformed breadth and depth values were compared by one-way ANOVA with Sidak's multiple comparisons tests. Held by TCRdb, this immuneACCESS table contains in-frame sequences only and omits some clones. Under half of the omission traces to an unresolved V gene where checked; the cause of the rest is unknown. D and trimming come from the DNA, and the V and J calls and clone size come from that table. In all, the sample holds approximately 180,000 clones, and 85% to 90% of those were seen once. Of the sample, about 7.2% falls within the top ten clones.

The label giving this sample's time point can be read as: baseline before first vaccination. The vaccinee samples were drawn from two UK trials, COV001 and COV002, one of which was a single-blind randomized controlled phase 2/3 trial testing AZD1222 (ChAdOx1 nCoV-19) in healthy adults. For TCRbeta chain sequencing, PBMC samples were collected from trial participants at day 0 and at day 28 after the second dose. The rearrangement joined TRBV5-1 to TRBJ1-1; the D segment could be TRBD1, given 5 matching bases. Specimen: peripheral blood, collected on day 0 of AZD1222 vaccination. This TCR was sampled from an adult in good health. Here the CDR3 is given as CASSLEGPSMNTEAFF. The DNA sequence follows: TGCGCCAGCAGCTTGGAGGGACCAAGCATGAACACTGAAGCTTTCTTT.